This T cell receptor (beta chain) was sequenced for a study of monozygotic twins with inflammatory bowel disease (dated by TCRdb to between 2019 and 2020). For the wider study: The full study comprised 28 monozygotic twin pairs: nine German pairs (four IBD-concordant, five IBD-discordant) and 19 IBD-discordant Danish pairs. Within discordant pairs, disease-associated traits were sought mainly by comparing IBD patients with their genetically identical healthy co-twins. Each individual had, on average, about 151 000 unique TCRalpha sequences and 181 000 unique TCRbeta sequences available for analysis.

As to this clonotype: Its antigen is not yet known.

Via the germline V gene, CDR1 is MGHRA and CDR2 YSYEKL. From cysteine to phenylalanine, the CDR3 is 17 amino acids long. No DNA was logged. Preparation of the library involved 5' RACE. Each TCR library was prepared from about 3,400 ng of total RNA. For each sample, cDNA synthesis with SMARTScribe reverse transcriptase was split into eight separate reactions. During cDNA synthesis, template switching was used to introduce unique molecular identifiers that contained a 6-nucleotide sample barcode. TCRalpha and TCRbeta cDNA was amplified in two nested PCRs of about 17 and 10 cycles, and bead purification was carried out after each PCR. Before amplification, cDNA was treated with uracil DNA-glycosylase and purified using the QIAquick PCR purification kit. The second PCR added Illumina TruSeq-compatible adapters along with sample-specific barcodes. Library quality and concentration were assessed using TapeStation and Qubit, and roughly 5 ng of each library was pooled. Sequencing of the pooled libraries was done on an Illumina HiSeq2500 single-index Rapid Run using custom sequencing primers and 2 x 100 bp reads. In the paper's pipeline: UMI-based consensus assembly with MiGEC version 1.2.6 was used to correct PCR and sequencing errors. MiXCR version 2.1.1 was used to carry out V(D)J alignment, clonotype assembly and CDR3 extraction. Normalisation of gene usage, clonotype sharing and MAIT/NKT TCR abundance was achieved by analysing the top 1000, 10 000 and 20 000 clonotypes per sample. After downsampling to 27 000 UMIs, diversity was calculated as the inverse Simpson index using the vegan R package. Paired Mann-Whitney U tests were applied to discordant twin pairs, with Benjamini-Hochberg correction for multiple testing. Following TCRdb reprocessing, every CDR3 protein sequence forms one entry, and DNA is not provided. TCRdb, not the authors, supplied the V and J calls. The table for this sample records 300,000 to 450,000 distinct CDR3 sequences. The ten largest clones capture 2% to 3% of the sample.

An approximately 2.6 ml peripheral blood sample was drawn into PAXgene tubes per donor and stored at -80°C. Without T cell sorting, total RNA was isolated from whole blood using the PAXgene blood miRNA kit on an automated QIAcube. Peripheral blood from monozygotic twin pairs, either concordant or discordant for inflammatory bowel disease, underwent deep TCRalpha and TCRbeta repertoire profiling that used unique molecular barcoding. Smoking habits were recorded for all twin pairs, and individuals were classified as current, former or never smokers. Results and caveats for the whole study, not just this receptor: The analysis was unable to tell different T cell subtypes apart. Repertoire similarity did not differ between concordant and discordant twins, possibly due to limited statistical power. Background noise and inter-individual variability may have been introduced into the repertoires by the differing immunosuppressive treatments among patients. IBD patients had lower TCRbeta repertoire diversity, measured by the inverse Simpson index, than their healthy co-twins. The results gave no support for a single strong signal or clonotype linked to IBD. Compared with healthy twins, IBD patients had fewer clonotypes in common with other individuals, a difference most pronounced in patients showing signs of disease activity.

The clonotype was recovered from a human donor with ulcerative colitis or Crohn's disease, or a healthy co-twin of an affected twin (not recorded which). Sequenced: blood. In this chain, TRBV4-1 is recombined with TRBJ2-5; the TCRdb call, TRBD1, lacks DNA for checking. The CDR3: CASSQIPGSRPQETQYF.